This T cell receptor beta chain came from a study of T cells after yellow fever vaccination. As for the study in general: Preparation of fractions with low cell numbers was performed using SMART-Seq v4 Ultra Low Input.

There are many counts of this clonotype. TCRdb re-analysed the 5' RACE reads in MiXCR, keeping a single row per CDR3 protein. The data show tens of thousands of distinct CDR3 sequences, with 5.9% seen just once and more than 2% held by the top ten. The length of the CDR3 is 15 residues. The germline V gene has CDR1 DFQATT and CDR2 SNEGSKA (reference sequence). The V and J ends lost 0 bases and 2 bases respectively, with 12 bases between them. Source: CD4+ T cells sorted from PBMCs, taken roughly 14 days after the first yellow fever vaccination. The receptor was isolated from a man between 18 and 35 years old who received the YFV17D yellow fever vaccine. The rearrangement joins TRBV20-1 to TRBJ2-3; maybe TRBD1 (5 bases). CDR3 in DNA: TGCAGTGCTAGAGATTCACAGGATTACACAGATACGCAGTATTTT. Its protein is CSARDSQDYTDTQYF.